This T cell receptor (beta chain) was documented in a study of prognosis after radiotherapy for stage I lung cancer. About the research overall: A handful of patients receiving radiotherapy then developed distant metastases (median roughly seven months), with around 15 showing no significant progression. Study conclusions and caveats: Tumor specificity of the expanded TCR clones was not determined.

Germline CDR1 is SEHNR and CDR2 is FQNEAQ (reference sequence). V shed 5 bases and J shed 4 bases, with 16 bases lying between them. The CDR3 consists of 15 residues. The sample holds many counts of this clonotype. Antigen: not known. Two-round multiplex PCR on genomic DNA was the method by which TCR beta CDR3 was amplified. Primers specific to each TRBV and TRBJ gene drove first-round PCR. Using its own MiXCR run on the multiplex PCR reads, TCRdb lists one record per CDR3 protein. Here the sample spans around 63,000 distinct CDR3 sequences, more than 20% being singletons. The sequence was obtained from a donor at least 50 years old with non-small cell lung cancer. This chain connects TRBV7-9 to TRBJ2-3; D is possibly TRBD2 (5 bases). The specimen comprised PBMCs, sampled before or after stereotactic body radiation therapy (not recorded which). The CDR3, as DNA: TGTGCCAGCAGCCACCTCGGGGAGTCCGCAGATACGCAGTATTTT. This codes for CASSHLGESADTQYF.